One sample yielded the 12 T cell receptor beta chains listed below, sequenced in a study of Ad26.COV2.S vaccination and SARS-CoV-2 variants. This sample's treatment: some 20 received Ad26.COV2.S at low or high dose, single or two shots; several received placebo; per-sample allocation not given. The samples date from day 63 after the first vaccine or placebo injection. Profiling relied on immunoSEQ multiplex PCR, and the TCRdb table lists in-frame clones only, not all of them. The sample holds around 300,000 clones; 75% to 90% are singletons and the top ten take 4.5% to 7%. This material consisted of peripheral blood, taken in a trial of Ad26.COV2.S vaccine versus placebo. The receptors were sampled from a person aged 18-60 years who received the Ad26.COV2.S COVID-19 vaccine or a placebo.

The chain uses TRBV4-3 and TRBJ2-7; D not resolved. V lost 0 bases and J lost 2, with 5 bases in between. Germline CDR1 reads LGHNA; CDR2 reads YSLEER. This CDR3 is built from 13 residues. The CDR3 nucleotides read TGCGCCAGCAGCCAAGAACCGACCTACGAGCAGTACTTC. Encoded protein: CASSQEPTYEQYF.

The chain has TRBV7-3 and TRBJ2-2; no clear D. V was trimmed by 4 bases and J by 4 bases, leaving 10 bases between them. The CDR3 loop spans 14 amino acids. CDR1 SGHTA and CDR2 FQGTGA come from the germline V gene. CDR3 nucleotides: TGTGCCAGCAGCTCCCTCGGGTTCACCGGGGAGCTGTTTTTT. Translation gives CASSSLGFTGELFF.

The chain has TRBV19 and TRBJ2-5; D remains unclear. The CDR3 consists of 16 residues. Germline V lookup: CDR1 LNHDA, CDR2 SQIVND (reference sequence). Trimming removed 1 base from V and 1 base from J, with 13 bases in between. DNA of the CDR3: TGTGCCAGTAGTATAGGAAGTGGTGGGATCCAAGAGACCCAGTACTTC. Its protein is CASSIGSGGIQETQYF.

This chain connects TRBV15 to TRBJ1-1; D gene uncertain. Germline V CDR1 and CDR2: LNHNV, YYDKDF (reference sequence). This CDR3 comprises 13 residues. V was trimmed by 6 bases and J by 5 bases, leaving 13 bases between them. CDR3 coding DNA: TGTGCCACCAGTCATTCTACGGGAACTGAAGCTTTCTTT. Amino acids: CATSHSTGTEAFF.

This chain links TRBV6-2 or TRBV6-3 with TRBJ2-5; 10 bases are shared with TRBD2. This CDR3 is built from 20 residues. The ends lost 4 bases at V and 1 base at J; junction bases unmatched: 18. Germline V gives CDR1 MNHEY, CDR2 SVGEGT. The CDR3 DNA follows: TGTGCCAGCAGTTTCGACCTGGAGGTAGCGGGAGGTACCATCCAAGAGACCCAGTACTTC. Its protein product is CASSFDLEVAGGTIQETQYF.

This chain joins TRBV3-1 (or the pseudogene TRBV3-2) and TRBJ2-3, with TRBD2 matching over 10 bases. Germline V lookup: CDR1 LGHDT, CDR2 YNNKEL (reference sequence). This CDR3 has 17 residues. J lost 2 bases, V lost 4 bases, and 9 bases had no gene match. This CDR3 is CASSPPGGLAITDTQYF. Here the CDR3 DNA reads TGTGCCAGCAGCCCCCCTGGGGGACTAGCGATCACAGATACGCAGTATTTT.

CDR3 DNA: TGCGCCAGCAGCCAAGATTCAGATCCTGGAAACACCATATATTTT. Translation: CASSQDSDPGNTIYF. This rearrangement joins TRBV4-3 to TRBJ1-3; the D is unclear. Germline V gene lookup returns CDR1 LGHNA and CDR2 YSLEER. V was pared by 0 bases and J by 2 bases, with 8 bases between. The CDR3 consists of 15 residues.

This chain uses TRBV19 with TRBJ1-1; 7 bases map to TRBD1. V lost 3 bases to trimming and J lost 6 bases; unmatched junction nucleotides: 10. This CDR3 comprises 15 residues. The germline V gene has CDR1 LNHDA and CDR2 SQIVND (reference sequence). The CDR3: CASSISTGNPSEAFF. CDR3 DNA sequence: TGTGCCAGTAGTATTTCGACAGGGAACCCCTCTGAAGCTTTCTTT.

The rearrangement uses TRBV12-5 and TRBJ2-3; TRBD2 aligns across 11 bases. J was trimmed by 7 bases and V by 8 bases; bases with no gene match: 11. The CDR3 is 15 amino acids. The germline V gene encodes CDR1 LGHNT and CDR2 FRNRAP. CDR3 sequence reads: CASNNLSSGRNTQYF. The CDR3 bases are TGTGCTAGTAACAATCTGTCTAGCGGGAGGAATACGCAGTATTTT.

V and J are TRBV6-5 and TRBJ1-1; 8 bases map to TRBD1. Germline V lookup: CDR1 MNHEY, CDR2 SVGAGI. The CDR3 contains 14 residues. With V trimmed by 4 bases and J by 5 bases, 6 bases remained unmatched. The CDR3 here is CASSFGRGQTEAFF. CDR3 coding DNA: TGTGCCAGCAGTTTCGGCAGGGGGCAAACTGAAGCTTTCTTT.

This chain uses TRBV4-3 with TRBJ1-3; no clear D gene. V was clipped by 5 bases and J by 5 bases, with 25 bases between them. Germline loops: CDR1 LGHNA, CDR2 YSLEER. The length of the CDR3 is 18 residues. CDR3 nucleotides: TGCGCCAGCAGCTGGGAAAGGAGCTTGGCCGGAACCAGAAACACCATATATTTT. It yields the protein CASSWERSLAGTRNTIYF.

The chain is built from TRBV10-3 and TRBJ2-6; D may correspond to TRBD1 or TRBD2 (5 bases each). V dropped 4 bases and J dropped 4 bases, with 23 bases sitting between them. CDR1 is ENHRY, CDR2 SYGVKD, per germline. The CDR3 totals 19 residues. CDR3 region: CAISVGPRVSGGGANVLTF. The CDR3 coding sequence is TGTGCCATCAGTGTGGGACCTCGGGTCAGCGGTGGAGGGGCCAACGTCCTGACTTTC.